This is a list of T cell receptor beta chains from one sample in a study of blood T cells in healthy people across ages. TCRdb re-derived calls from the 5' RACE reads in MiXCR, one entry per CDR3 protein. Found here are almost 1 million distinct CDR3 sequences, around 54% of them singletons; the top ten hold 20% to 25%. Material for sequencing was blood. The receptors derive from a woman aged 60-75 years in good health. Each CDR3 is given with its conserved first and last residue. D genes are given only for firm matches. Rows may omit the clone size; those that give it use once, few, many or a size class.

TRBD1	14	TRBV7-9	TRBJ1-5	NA	TGTGCCAGCAGCTTGGACAGGGGGATTGGGCCCCAGCATTTT	CASSLDRGIGPQHF
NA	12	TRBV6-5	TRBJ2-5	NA	TGTGCCAGCTCTACCTCAGAAGAGACCCAGTACTTC	CASSTSEETQYF
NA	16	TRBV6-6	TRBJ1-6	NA	TGTGCCAGCAGTTCCGCCGGGACTGGTTATAATTCACCCCTCCACTTT	CASSSAGTGYNSPLHF
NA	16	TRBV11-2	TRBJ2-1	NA	TGTGCCAGCAGCAGACTCGCAGGGACCTCCTACAATGAGCAGTTCTTC	CASSRLAGTSYNEQFF
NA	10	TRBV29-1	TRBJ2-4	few	TGCAGCGTTTTTAAAAACATTCAGTACTTC	CSVFKNIQYF
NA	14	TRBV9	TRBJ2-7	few	TGTGCCAGCAGCGTAGGGGGGGACGGATACGAGCAGTACTTC	CASSVGGDGYEQYF
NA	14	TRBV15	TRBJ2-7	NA	TGTGCCACCAGCATTCGACAGTCGTCCTACGAGCAGTACTTC	CATSIRQSSYEQYF
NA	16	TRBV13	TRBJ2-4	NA	TGTGCCAGCAGCTTGGGGGCTAGCGCAGCCAAAAACATTCGGTACTTC	CASSLGASAAKNIRYF
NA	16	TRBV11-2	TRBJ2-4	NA	TGTGCCAGCAGCTTCGGGGCCCGACTAGCCAAAAACATTCAGTACTTC	CASSFGARLAKNIQYF
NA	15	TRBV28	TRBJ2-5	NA	TGTGCCAGCAGTAGGAACAGGGGGGGGGAAGAGACCCAGTACTTC	CASSRNRGGEETQYF
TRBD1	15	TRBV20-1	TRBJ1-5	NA	TGCAGTGCTAGAGGGACAGGGAGGGTCAATCAGCCCCAGCATTTT	CSARGTGRVNQPQHF
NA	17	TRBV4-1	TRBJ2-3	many	TGCGCCAGCAGCCAACCTACGGACTCGGGGCGCAAGAATACGCAGTATTTT	CASSQPTDSGRKNTQYF
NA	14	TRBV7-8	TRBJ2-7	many	TGTGCCAGCACCCCGACTCTGACCTACAATGAGCAGTACTTC	CASTPTLTYNEQYF
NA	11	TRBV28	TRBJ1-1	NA	TGTGCCAGCAGGTGGGCAGGGACAACTTTCTTT	CASRWAGTTFF
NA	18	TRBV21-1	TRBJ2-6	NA	TGTGCCAGCAGCAAAGCTGATAGGCCCCGGGCCGGGGCCAACGTCCTGACTTTC	CASSKADRPRAGANVLTF
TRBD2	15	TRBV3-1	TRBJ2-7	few	TGTGCCAGCAGCCAAGGACTAGCGGCGGACTACGAGCAGTACTTC	CASSQGLAADYEQYF
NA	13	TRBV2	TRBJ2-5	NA	TGTGCCAGCAGTGATCAGGGGTTAGAGACCCAGTACTTC	CASSDQGLETQYF
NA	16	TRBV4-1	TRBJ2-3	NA	TGCGCCAGCAGCCAAGAGGGCCGTTGGGACCCAGATACGCAGTATTTT	CASSQEGRWDPDTQYF
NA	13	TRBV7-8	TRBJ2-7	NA	TGTGCCAGCAGCTTCCTCTCTAGCGACGAGCAGTACTTC	CASSFLSSDEQYF
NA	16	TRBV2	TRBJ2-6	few	TGTGCCAGCATTTTTCGGATTGCATCTGGGGCCAACGTCCTGACTTTC	CASIFRIASGANVLTF
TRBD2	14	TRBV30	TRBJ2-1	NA	TGTGCCCGCCTTGATAGCGGGACCTACAATGAGCAGTTCTTC	CARLDSGTYNEQFF
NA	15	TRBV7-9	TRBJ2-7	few	TGTGCCAGCAGCTTAGGAGTAGTAAACACCTACGAGCAGTACTTC	CASSLGVVNTYEQYF
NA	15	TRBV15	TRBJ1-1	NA	TGTGCCACCAGTTCAGCCGGGACGGGGAACACTGAAGCTTTCTTT	CATSSAGTGNTEAFF
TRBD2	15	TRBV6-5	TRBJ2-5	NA	TGTGCCAGCAGGGATAGACTAGCGGGGGAAGAGACCCAGTACTTC	CASRDRLAGEETQYF